Here is one TCR beta chain with its context. The antigen this receptor binds is unknown. For each CD8+ T cell subset, flow sorting was done in triplicate, and roughly 310,000 cells per subset went directly into RLT lysis buffer. To exclude memory contaminants, naive CD8+ T cells were stringently defined as CD45RO-CCR7+CD27+CD95-. Peripheral blood mononuclear cells were isolated from buffy coats by standard density gradient centrifugation. A FACSAria III was used to flow-sort naive CD8+ T cells into CXCR3-negative and CXCR3-positive populations. Total RNA was extracted from sorted cells with an RNeasy Mini Kit. These data come from a study of CXCR3-negative and CXCR3-positive naive CD8 T cells (dated by TCRdb to about 2019). For the wider study: In total, roughly 150 million TRB reads were obtained, or roughly 1.5 +/- 0.3 million reads per library. Data from fewer than 12 donors, pooled across two independent experiments, went into the diversity and physicochemical repertoire analyses. For the TRBV-TRBJ cluster analysis, the naive subsets came from 5 donors, while the memory cells came from 3 donors. Overall study results and their limits: Surface CD5, linked to self-reactivity in mice, was comparable between naive subsets; TCR interaction strength was therefore also inferred from TRB CDR3 physicochemical properties. Both naive subsets had comparably high repertoire diversity, while memory CD8+ T cells had much lower repertoire diversity. Within the same donor, TRBV-TRBJ usage looked similar between naive CXCR3-negative and CXCR3-positive cells, but memory cells had distinct patterns. TRB CDR3s from CXCR3-positive naive cells showed higher hydrophobicity (lower Kidera factor 4), lower energy, and higher strength and volume indices than CXCR3-negative naive cells. Freshly isolated PBMCs were used for most assays because CXCR3 expression partially decreased after cryopreservation.

Data came from a NextSeq 550. The Human TCR Profiling Kit (MiLaboratory) was used to make UMI-labeled 5' RACE TRB cDNA libraries. The full amount of extracted RNA was used for cDNA synthesis, and the full amount of resulting cDNA was used for PCR amplification. Libraries were prepared in parallel with an identical number of PCR cycles. Concerning the study's data processing: MIGEC and MiXCR extracted about 57,000 +/- 9,900 unique UMI-labeled TRB cDNA molecules per library, requiring at least two reads per UMI. On average, approximately 40,000 +/- 10,000 functional in-frame TRB CDR3 nucleotide clonotypes lacking stop codons were found per library. Diversity metrics, including normalized Shannon-Wiener and Chao1, were computed in VDJtools after downsampling to 5000 UMI-labeled TRB molecules per sample. Clonotype-size-weighted physicochemical properties of the central five CDR3 residues (interaction energy, strength, volume and Kidera factor 4) were computed in VDJtools. Reprocessed by TCRdb, the reads give a single entry per CDR3 protein sequence, without DNA. None of the V and J calls come from the authors' own analysis; TCRdb made them. The data table for this sample lists some 39,000 distinct CDR3 sequences. The leading ten clones occupy about 1.4% of the sample.

Reading the germline V gene gives CDR1 SGHRS and CDR2 YFSETQ. From the cysteine through the phenylalanine, the CDR3 covers 14 amino acids. This entry has no DNA. The chain was built from TRBV5-1 and TRBJ2-5. Material for sequencing was naive CXCR3- CD8+ T cells from blood. This specimen's cell subset or site label, interpreted: CD45RO-CCR7+CD27+CD95- naive CD8+ T cells lacking CXCR3 (TNR3-). This TCR came from a human donor in good health. Some clones in this sample may be carry-over from other donors' samples. The CDR3 here reads CASSLAPDGETQYF.